The 21 T cell receptor beta chains below all came from one sample that was sequenced in a study of blood T cell repertoires in COVID-19. Assay used: immunoSEQ multiplex PCR; TCRdb lists only in-frame clones, some missing. The sample shows hundreds of thousands of clones, around 88% of them seen only once. Sequenced: peripheral blood. The receptors originated from a young woman who had recovered from COVID-19.

This clone was counted between two and nine times. This sequence joins TRBV7-2 and TRBJ2-5; D unresolved. CDR3 size: 13 residues. Germline V gene lookup returns CDR1 SGHTA and CDR2 FQGNSA. V was trimmed by 1 base and J by 3 bases, leaving 6 bases between them. The CDR3: CASSLGLEETQYF. CDR3 coding DNA: TGTGCCAGCAGCTTAGGTCTAGAAGAGACCCAGTACTTC.

This clone appeared a single time. The gene calls are TRBV7-9 and TRBJ1-1; unclear D gene. Germline-derived CDR1 and CDR2 are SEHNR and FQNEAQ (reference sequence). CDR3 length equals 12 residues. V was cut by 10 bases and J by 0 bases, with 9 bases left in between. The CDR3 sequence is CATFGVNTEAFF. In nucleotides, the CDR3 is TGTGCCACTTTCGGGGTGAACACTGAAGCTTTCTTT.

This chain links TRBV5-1 with TRBJ1-1, with 7 bases lining up with TRBD1. The CDR3 consists of 13 residues. From germline, CDR1 is SGHRS and CDR2 YFSETQ. V shed 4 bases and J 5 bases; nucleotides not matched to a gene: 5. The DNA of the CDR3 is TGCGCCAGCAGCCCTGACAGGGTAACTGAAGCTTTCTTT. Translating gives CASSPDRVTEAFF.

This clone turned up a few times. This chain links TRBV2 with TRBJ1-1; 10 positions agree with TRBD1. After removal of 4 bases from V and 6 bases from J, the junction contained 5 bases not matched to a gene. Germline CDR1 SNHLY, CDR2 FYNNEI. CDR3 length: 14 residues. The chain's CDR3 is CASSAGQGLAEAFF. Here the CDR3 DNA reads TGTGCCAGCAGTGCGGGACAGGGGTTGGCTGAAGCTTTCTTT.

This clone was seen only a few times. The chain combines TRBV5-4 with TRBJ1-2; maybe TRBD1 (6 bases). V lost 0 bases to trimming and J lost 5 bases, with 11 bases between them. The CDR3 spans 14 residues. From germline, CDR1 is SGHNT and CDR2 YYREEE (reference sequence). CDR3: CASSLGAGDYGYTF. The CDR3 DNA reads TGTGCCAGCAGCTTGGGAGCAGGGGATTATGGCTACACCTTC.

V is TRBV10-3 and J is TRBJ1-5; D gene unclear. Per the germline V gene, CDR1 is ENHRY and CDR2 is SYGVKD. V was cut by 2 bases and J by 1 base, with 12 bases left in between. The CDR3 has 16 amino acids. The CDR3 spells CAISEVEGLSNQPQHF. The DNA of the CDR3 is TGTGCCATCAGTGAGGTGGAGGGCCTCAGCAATCAGCCCCAGCATTTT.

The CDR3 DNA sequence: TGTGCCACCAGCAGAGATTCCCCCGCCTCCGGGATTTACGAGCAGTACTTC. It is translated as CATSRDSPASGIYEQYF. The chain joins TRBV15 to TRBJ2-7; a weak D match, TRBD2 (5 bases). Trimming removed 0 bases from V and 4 bases from J, with 19 bases in between. The CDR3 is made up of 17 amino acids. Germline V gene data show CDR1 as LNHNV and CDR2 as YYDKDF (reference sequence).

V usage is TRBV4-1 and J usage is TRBJ1-5, with 8 bases that match TRBD1. The CDR3 covers 15 residues. The germline V gene has CDR1 MGHRA and CDR2 YSYEKL. With 5 bases clipped from V and 0 bases from J, the junction kept 3 bases outside the gene matches. The CDR3 protein is CASSYRGDSNQPQHF. The CDR3 region has the DNA TGCGCCAGCAGCTACAGGGGGGATAGCAATCAGCCCCAGCATTTT.

The V call is TRBV7-2, the J call TRBJ2-1, with a possible D match to TRBD2 (8 bases). Trimming left V 5 bases short and J 0 bases short, with 14 bases between. CDR1 is SGHTA and CDR2 is FQGNSA in the germline V gene. The CDR3 sequence is 16 residues long. CDR3 bases: TGTGCCAGCAGCGAAGCGGGGGACAGCTCCTACAATGAGCAGTTCTTC. Translating gives CASSEAGDSSYNEQFF.

This chain links TRBV7-2 with TRBJ1-4; TRBD1 matches at 12 bases. Unmatched junction bases numbered 8, after V lost 5 bases and J lost 7 bases. The CDR3 runs to 16 residues. Germline V gene lookup returns CDR1 SGHTA and CDR2 FQGNSA. The CDR3 reads CASSAGTGGAGEKLFF. The CDR3 DNA is TGTGCCAGCAGCGCCGGGACAGGGGGCGCAGGTGAAAAACTGTTTTTT.

CDR3 nucleotide sequence: TGTGCCAGCAGTTTAAGCGGCCCATATATACTCCCAGTGTGGGGAACTGAAGCTTTCTTT. This codes for CASSLSGPYILPVWGTEAFF. The chain carries TRBV28 and TRBJ1-1; D is unresolved. Germline values: CDR1 MDHEN, CDR2 SYDVKM. V dropped 2 bases and J dropped 5 bases, with 30 bases sitting between them. This CDR3 comprises 20 residues. Complete variable domain (other parts from reference TRBV28 and TRBJ1-1): DVKVTQSSRYLVKRTGEKVFLECVQDMDHENMFWYRQDPGLGLRLIYFSYDVKMKEKGDIPEGYSVSREKKERFSLILESASTNQTSMYLCASSLSGPYILPVWGTEAFFGQGTRLTVV.

The chain couples TRBV27 to TRBJ1-5, with 7 bases lining up with TRBD1. This CDR3 is 17 amino acids long. V was clipped by 4 bases and J by 3 bases; unmatched bases: 12. CDR1 and CDR2 (germline): MNHEY, SMNVEV (reference sequence). CDR3: CASSSNRDSAFNQPQHF. The CDR3 nucleotides read TGTGCCAGCAGTTCAAACCGGGACAGCGCTTTCAATCAGCCCCAGCATTTT.

The rearrangement joins TRBV12-5 to TRBJ2-3; TRBD2 matches 16 bases. The CDR3 has 18 residues. V was clipped by 6 bases and J by 3 bases; unmatched bases: 9. CDR1 and CDR2 (germline): LGHNT, FRNRAP. In nucleotides, the CDR3 is TGTGCTAGTGGACCGGGACTAGCGGGGGGGGCCCCGACAGATACGCAGTATTTT. Its translation is CASGPGLAGGAPTDTQYF.

V usage is TRBV7-3 and J usage is TRBJ1-6; D remains ambiguous. Germline CDR1 reads SGHTA; CDR2 reads FQGTGA. The germline V and J ends were trimmed by 1 base and 5 bases, with 6 bases remaining between them. This CDR3 spans 14 amino acids. The CDR3 reads CASSLRGNNSPLHF. The CDR3 DNA reads TGTGCCAGCAGCTTAAGAGGAAATAATTCACCCCTCCACTTT. Full variable domain (rest looked up from reference TRBV7-3 and TRBJ1-6): GAGVSQTPSNKVTEKGKYVELRCDPISGHTALYWYRQSLGQGPEFLIYFQGTGAADDSGLPNDRFFAVRPEGSVSTLKIQRTERGDSAVYLCASSLRGNNSPLHFGNGTRLTVT.

This clone was detected only once. The chain carries TRBV5-4 and TRBJ2-5, with D perhaps matching TRBD2 (6 bases). The CDR3 has 15 amino acids. Trimming shortened V by 0 bases and J by 4 bases, and 13 bases separated the two germline ends. From germline, CDR1 is SGHNT and CDR2 YYREEE (reference sequence). The CDR3: CASSLVGGSSETQYF. CDR3 in DNA: TGTGCCAGCAGCTTGGTCGGGGGTTCGTCAGAGACCCAGTACTTC. Looking up the rest from reference TRBV5-4 and TRBJ2-5 gives the full variable domain: ETGVTQSPTHLIKTRGQQVTLRCSSQSGHNTVSWYQQALGQGPQFIFQYYREEENGRGNFPPRFSGLQFPNYSSELNVNALELDDSALYLCASSLVGGSSETQYFGPGTRLLVL.

This clone was seen a few times. This chain uses TRBV28 with TRBJ1-2; 7 bases are shared with TRBD1. This CDR3 region has 13 residues. Germline V CDR1 and CDR2: MDHEN, SYDVKM. With 7 bases clipped from V and 2 bases from J, the junction kept 4 bases outside the gene matches. CDR3 in amino acids: CASTTGLNYGYTF. CDR3 DNA: TGTGCCAGCACGACAGGGCTCAACTATGGCTACACCTTC.

The gene calls are TRBV30 and TRBJ1-1; D is perhaps TRBD1 (5 bases). The germline V and J ends were trimmed by 0 bases and 1 base, with 9 bases remaining between them. Per the germline V gene, CDR1 is GTSNPN and CDR2 is SVGIG (reference sequence). This CDR3 spans 14 amino acids. In DNA, the CDR3 is TGTGCCTGGAGTGTAGGTCAGGGGAACACTGAAGCTTTCTTT. Translated, it gives CAWSVGQGNTEAFF.

The chain carries TRBV6-6 and TRBJ1-4; unclear D gene. Trimming cost V 4 bases and J 4 bases, with 10 bases left between them. The germline V gene has CDR1 MNHNY and CDR2 SVGAGI (reference sequence). This CDR3 comprises 14 residues. CDR3 sequence (DNA): TGTGCCAGCAGTTCATATGAGATTAATGAAAAACTGTTTTTT. This gives the protein CASSSYEINEKLFF.

CDR3 sequence reads: CASRPLRQGTNYGYTF. DNA of the CDR3: TGTGCCAGCAGACCGCTCCGACAGGGGACGAACTATGGCTACACCTTC. The chain employs TRBV28 and TRBJ1-2; 8 bases agree with TRBD1. CDR3 size: 16 residues. Unmatched junction bases numbered 11, after V lost 6 bases and J lost 2 bases. Germline CDR1 is MDHEN and CDR2 is SYDVKM.

The chain combines TRBV5-6 with TRBJ1-6; D is uncertain. The CDR3 has 15 residues. CDR1 is SGHDT and CDR2 is YYEEEE in the germline V gene. Between the trimmed V and J ends, which lost 0 bases and 5 bases, there was a span of 9 bases. The CDR3 region has the DNA TGTGCCAGCAGCTTGGTACGCCCTAATAATTCACCCCTCCACTTT. Residues: CASSLVRPNNSPLHF.

The rearrangement joins TRBV6-5 to TRBJ2-7; TRBD1 aligns across 11 bases. The length of the CDR3 is 15 residues. From germline, CDR1 is MNHEY and CDR2 SVGAGI. V lost 6 bases and J lost 4; bases outside the gene matches: 8. For the CDR3, the DNA is TGTGCCAGCAGGAAACGGACAGGGGGCGGGTACGAGCAGTACTTC. This encodes CASRKRTGGGYEQYF.